This is a list of T cell receptor beta chains from one sample in a study of blood T cells in healthy people across ages. TCRdb reprocessed the 5' RACE reads with MiXCR, giving one entry per CDR3 protein. The profile shows 850,000 to 1,100,000 distinct CDR3 sequences, more than 30% of them singletons. Sequenced input: blood. These receptors originate from a man aged 18 to 30 in good health. CDR3s include the opening cysteine and the closing phenylalanine or tryptophan. The D gene is left open where the match is weak. Part of the rows lack a size; the others show once, few, many or a class for expanded clones.

CASSGHLAPNQPQHF,TGTGCCAGCAGTGGACACCTTGCCCCCAATCAGCCCCAGCATTTT,NA,once,TRBV12-3/TRBV12-4,TRBJ1-5
CASSSAAGLGANVLTF,TGTGCCAGCAGCTCCGCAGCTGGGCTCGGGGCCAACGTCCTGACTTTC,NA,few,TRBV3-1,TRBJ2-6
CASSQGIGPLSTGELFF,TGTGCCAGCAGCCAAGGTATCGGGCCCTTGAGCACCGGGGAGCTGTTTTTT,NA,few,TRBV3-1,TRBJ2-2
CSVFDGTGTTGELFF,TGCAGCGTTTTCGACGGAACAGGGACCACCGGGGAGCTGTTTTTT,NA,NA,TRBV29-1,TRBJ2-2
CASSPSGGLGEKLFF,TGTGCCAGCAGCCCCAGCGGGGGGCTTGGGGAAAAACTGTTTTTT,NA,NA,TRBV7-2,TRBJ1-4
CASSVGVWSTEAFF,TGTGCCAGCAGCGTAGGGGTGTGGAGCACTGAAGCTTTCTTT,NA,few,TRBV7-9,TRBJ1-1
CASSQDRGGIQPQHF,TGTGCCAGCAGCCAAGATCGGGGCGGCATTCAGCCCCAGCATTTT,NA,NA,TRBV14,TRBJ1-5
CSARYSRTAFF,TGCAGTGCTAGATACTCCCGGACGGCTTTCTTT,NA,NA,TRBV20-1,TRBJ1-1
CASSPRQNSPLHF,TGTGCCAGCAGCCCGCGACAGAATTCACCCCTCCACTTT,NA,many,TRBV7-9,TRBJ1-6
CASSPPGGKETQYF,TGTGCCAGCAGTCCTCCCGGTGGCAAAGAGACCCAGTACTTC,NA,many,TRBV12-3/TRBV12-4,TRBJ2-5
CASSFPKRLIGYTF,TGTGCCAGCAGTTTTCCAAAGAGATTGATAGGCTACACCTTC,NA,NA,TRBV28,TRBJ1-2
CASSLNGRTKNTGELFF,TGTGCCAGCAGCTTGAACGGACGGACGAAAAACACCGGGGAGCTGTTTTTT,NA,NA,TRBV7-2,TRBJ2-2
CASSQAELYNEQFF,TGCGCCAGCAGCCAAGCGGAACTTTACAATGAGCAGTTCTTC,NA,NA,TRBV4-1,TRBJ2-1
CASSEGWVNTEAFF,TGTGCCAGCAGTGAAGGTTGGGTGAACACTGAAGCTTTCTTT,NA,NA,TRBV6-1,TRBJ1-1
CASSLGAHDRNYGYTF,TGTGCCAGCAGCTTAGGGGCTCACGACCGTAACTATGGCTACACCTTC,NA,NA,TRBV7-9,TRBJ1-2
CASSPDRNRDGYTF,TGTGCCAGCTCACCTGACAGGAATCGCGATGGCTACACCTTC,NA,NA,TRBV18,TRBJ1-2
CASSFYSPRPPYEQYF,TGCGCCAGCAGCTTTTATTCCCCGCGGCCGCCCTACGAGCAGTACTTC,NA,few,TRBV5-1,TRBJ2-7
CASSYSNSNAYNYGYTF,TGTGCCAGCAGTTACTCGAATAGTAACGCGTATAACTATGGCTACACCTTC,NA,many,TRBV6-2/TRBV6-3,TRBJ1-2
CASGPISWEQYF,TGTGCTAGTGGACCTATCTCATGGGAGCAGTACTTC,NA,NA,TRBV12-5,TRBJ2-7
CASSLRGANYGQYF,TGTGCCAGCAGTTTAAGGGGGGCTAACTACGGGCAGTACTTC,NA,NA,TRBV12-3/TRBV12-4,TRBJ2-5
CASSYSLSGTHGSYGYTF,TGTGCCAGCAGTTACTCCTTGTCAGGGACCCACGGAAGCTATGGCTACACCTTC,NA,NA,TRBV6-5,TRBJ1-2
CASSLFGGGADEQFF,TGTGCCAGCAGTTTATTCGGCGGGGGGGCCGATGAGCAGTTCTTC,TRBD2,NA,TRBV27,TRBJ2-1
CASSMPGPGANVLTF,TGTGCCAGTAGTATGCCTGGACCTGGGGCCAACGTCCTGACTTTC,NA,NA,TRBV19,TRBJ2-6
CASSIRQDYGYTF,TGCGCCAGCAGCATACGACAGGACTATGGCTACACCTTC,NA,NA,TRBV5-1,TRBJ1-2
CASSQEPKGRNEKLFF,TGCGCCAGCAGCCAAGAACCAAAGGGGCGTAACGAAAAACTGTTTTTT,NA,many,TRBV4-3,TRBJ1-4
CATSQTGTGGWVQETQYF,TGCGCCACCAGCCAGACCGGGACAGGGGGCTGGGTCCAAGAGACCCAGTACTTC,TRBD1,NA,TRBV4-3,TRBJ2-5
CSATGESEKLFF,TGCAGCGCGACAGGGGAGAGTGAAAAACTGTTTTTT,TRBD1,few,TRBV20-1,TRBJ1-4
CAIREGTGASGYTF,TGTGCCATCAGAGAAGGGACAGGGGCGAGTGGCTACACCTTC,TRBD1,NA,TRBV10-3,TRBJ1-2
CASSLAAGRSYEQYF,TGTGCCAGCAGCTTAGCTGCGGGGCGCTCCTACGAGCAGTACTTC,NA,few,TRBV7-9,TRBJ2-7
CASSQDLGQIFTEAFF,TGCGCCAGCAGCCAAGATCTCGGGCAGATTTTCACTGAAGCTTTCTTT,NA,many,TRBV4-3,TRBJ1-1
CASSPDRKKFF,TGCGCCAGCAGCCCGGACAGGAAGAAGTTCTTC,TRBD1,few,TRBV5-1,TRBJ2-1
CSAAGLALETQYF,TGCAGTGCAGCAGGACTAGCGCTAGAGACCCAGTACTTC,TRBD2,NA,TRBV20-1,TRBJ2-5
CVSSSIGGKNNEQFF,TGTGTCAGCAGTTCCATAGGGGGGAAAAACAATGAGCAGTTCTTC,NA,NA,TRBV2,TRBJ2-1
CSARREGTEAFF,TGCAGTGCTAGAAGAGAGGGCACTGAAGCTTTCTTT,NA,NA,TRBV20-1,TRBJ1-1
CSVVGQMGTEAFF,TGCAGCGTTGTGGGACAGATGGGCACTGAAGCTTTCTTT,TRBD1,NA,TRBV29-1,TRBJ1-1
CSAKKQERIDHSYNEQFF,TGCAGTGCTAAGAAACAGGAACGCATTGATCACTCCTACAATGAGCAGTTCTTC,NA,many,TRBV20-1,TRBJ2-1
CASSFLAAGANYGYTF,TGTGCCAGCAGTTTTCTCGCGGCAGGGGCTAACTATGGCTACACCTTC,NA,NA,TRBV27,TRBJ1-2
CSVPSGGGINYGYTF,TGCAGCGTTCCTTCAGGAGGGGGGATTAACTATGGCTACACCTTC,NA,few,TRBV29-1,TRBJ1-2
CAGEPGLTDTQYF,TGTGCCGGGGAACCCGGGCTCACAGATACGCAGTATTTT,NA,NA,TRBV7-9,TRBJ2-3
CSASHPGSPTEAFF,TGCAGTGCTAGTCACCCAGGGTCACCCACTGAAGCTTTCTTT,NA,NA,TRBV20-1,TRBJ1-1
CASSQGQGYGNEQFF,TGTGCCAGCAGCCAAGGACAGGGCTATGGGAATGAGCAGTTCTTC,TRBD1,few,TRBV3-1,TRBJ2-1
CSASEFSYNEQYF,TGCAGTGCTAGTGAGTTTTCCTACAATGAGCAGTACTTC,NA,NA,TRBV20-1,TRBJ2-7
CASNPVSDTSDEQFF,TGTGCCAGCAACCCTGTTTCCGATACTTCGGATGAGCAGTTCTTC,NA,few,TRBV7-2,TRBJ2-1
CSARMSTETQYF,TGCAGCGCCCGAATGAGTACAGAGACGCAGTATTTT,NA,NA,TRBV29-1,TRBJ2-3
CASTDSGSPLHF,TGTGCCAGCACTGACAGCGGATCACCCCTCCACTTT,NA,NA,TRBV2,TRBJ1-6
CASSFSAGTGARGIYGYTF,TGTGCCAGCAGTTTCTCCGCCGGGACAGGGGCACGAGGTATCTATGGCTACACCTTC,TRBD1,few,TRBV12-3/TRBV12-4,TRBJ1-2
CASRGLGTANEKLFF,TGTGCCAGCCGTGGGCTCGGGACAGCTAATGAAAAACTGTTTTTT,TRBD1,NA,TRBV25-1,TRBJ1-4
CASSLRGGTGDTQYF,TGTGCCAGCAGCTTAAGGGGGGGAACAGGAGATACGCAGTATTTT,TRBD2,few,TRBV7-3,TRBJ2-3
CASSPGSGQENTEAFF,TGTGCCAGCAGCCCCGGTTCGGGACAAGAGAACACTGAAGCTTTCTTT,NA,few,TRBV9,TRBJ1-1